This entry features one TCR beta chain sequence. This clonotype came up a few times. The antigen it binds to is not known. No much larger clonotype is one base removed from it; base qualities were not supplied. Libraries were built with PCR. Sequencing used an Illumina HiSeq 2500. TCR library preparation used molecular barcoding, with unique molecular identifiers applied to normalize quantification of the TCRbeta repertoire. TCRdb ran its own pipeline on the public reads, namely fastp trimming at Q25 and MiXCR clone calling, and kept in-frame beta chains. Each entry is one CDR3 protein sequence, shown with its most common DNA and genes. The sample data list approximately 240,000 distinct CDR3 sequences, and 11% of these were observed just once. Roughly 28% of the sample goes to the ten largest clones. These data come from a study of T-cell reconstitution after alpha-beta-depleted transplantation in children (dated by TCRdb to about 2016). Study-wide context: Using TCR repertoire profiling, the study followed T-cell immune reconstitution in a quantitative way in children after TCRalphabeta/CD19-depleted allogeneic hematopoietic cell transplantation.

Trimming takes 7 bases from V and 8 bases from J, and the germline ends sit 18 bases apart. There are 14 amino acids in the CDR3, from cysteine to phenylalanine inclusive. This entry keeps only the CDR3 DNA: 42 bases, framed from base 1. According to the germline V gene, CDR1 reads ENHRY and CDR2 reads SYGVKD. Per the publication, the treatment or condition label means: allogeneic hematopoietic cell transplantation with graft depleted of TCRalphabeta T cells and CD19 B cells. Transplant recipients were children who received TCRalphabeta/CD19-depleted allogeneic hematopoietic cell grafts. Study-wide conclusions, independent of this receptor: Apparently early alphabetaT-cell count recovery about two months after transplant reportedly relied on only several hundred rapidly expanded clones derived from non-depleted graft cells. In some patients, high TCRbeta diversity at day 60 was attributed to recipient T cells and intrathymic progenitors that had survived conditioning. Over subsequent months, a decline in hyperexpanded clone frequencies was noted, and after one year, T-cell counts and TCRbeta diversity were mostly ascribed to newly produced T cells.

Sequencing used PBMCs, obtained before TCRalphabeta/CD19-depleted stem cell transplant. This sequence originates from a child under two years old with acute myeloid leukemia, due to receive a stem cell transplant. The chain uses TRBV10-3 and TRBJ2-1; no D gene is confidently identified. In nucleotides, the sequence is TGTGCCATCAAATCGGGCCGTGTAATTGATGAGCAGTTCTTC. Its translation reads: CAIKSGRVIDEQFF.